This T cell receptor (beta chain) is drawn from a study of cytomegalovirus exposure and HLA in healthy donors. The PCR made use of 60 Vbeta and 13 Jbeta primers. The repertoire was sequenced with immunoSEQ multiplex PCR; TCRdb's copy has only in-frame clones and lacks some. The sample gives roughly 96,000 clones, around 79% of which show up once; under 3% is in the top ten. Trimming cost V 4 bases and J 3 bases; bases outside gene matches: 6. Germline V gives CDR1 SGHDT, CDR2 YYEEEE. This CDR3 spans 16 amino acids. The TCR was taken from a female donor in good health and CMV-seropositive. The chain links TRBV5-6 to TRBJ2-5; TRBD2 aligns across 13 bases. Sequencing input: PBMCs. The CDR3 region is CASSPTGLAGEETQYF. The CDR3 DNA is TGTGCCAGCAGCCCGACCGGACTAGCGGGGGAAGAGACCCAGTACTTC.